Listed here are 8 T cell receptor beta chains from one sample, sequenced in a study of T cell responses to AZD1222 COVID-19 vaccine (dated by TCRdb to the early 2020s). Preparation of the library involved the immunoSEQ multiplex PCR assay. TCRdb obtained this table from immuneACCESS and retained in-frame rearrangements with V and J assigned. These tables miss some clones; where compared with another copy, unresolved V genes account for less than half of the shortfall, and the remainder is unexplained. The sample table lists tens of thousands of clones, more than 70% of them with a count of one. The top ten constitute 22% of the sample. The time point label, as the study defines it: baseline before first vaccination. Sequenced material: peripheral blood, taken on day 0 of AZD1222 vaccination. These receptors were taken from an adult in good health.

This clone was observed a handful of times. The chain carries TRBV28 and TRBJ1-1; 9 positions agree with TRBD1. The CDR3 runs 15 residues. The V gene's germline CDR1 is MDHEN and CDR2 SYDVKM. J gave up 1 base and V 2 bases, and 2 bases lay outside the gene matches. The chain's CDR3 is CASSLGDRENTEAFF. CDR3 nucleotides: TGTGCCAGCAGTTTAGGGGACAGGGAGAACACTGAAGCTTTCTTT.

This clone was observed a handful of times. The chain combines TRBV27 with TRBJ2-5; 12 bases align to TRBD2. The germline V gene has CDR1 MNHEY and CDR2 SMNVEV (reference sequence). This CDR3 region has 19 residues. V trimming: 4 bases; J trimming: 5 bases; junction bases outside the gene matches: 17. CDR3 amino acids: CASSSALAGGPGLLETQYF. The CDR3, as DNA: TGTGCCAGCAGTTCCGCCCTAGCGGGAGGGCCCGGACTCTTGGAGACCCAGTACTTC.

This rearrangement joins TRBV5-4 to TRBJ1-3; D is ambiguous. Looked up from germline, CDR1 is SGHNT and CDR2 is YYREEE (reference sequence). Trimming stripped 0 bases from V and 3 bases from J, with 4 bases between. The CDR3 covers 13 residues. The CDR3, as DNA: TGTGCCAGCAGCTTGGCCGGTGGAAACACCATATATTTT. As protein: CASSLAGGNTIYF.

The chain employs TRBV18 and TRBJ1-3; D ambiguous. The CDR3 covers 15 residues. Per germline, CDR1 KGHSH and CDR2 LQKENI. V dropped 3 bases and J dropped 3 bases, with 12 bases sitting between them. This CDR3 is CASSPADRVGNTIYF. As DNA, the CDR3 is TGTGCCAGCTCACCTGCGGACCGCGTTGGAAACACCATATATTTT.

CDR3 sequence (DNA): TGCAGTGCTAGTTTCGAGGGAAGCACAGATACGCAGTATTTT. It specifies CSASFEGSTDTQYF. The chain links TRBV20-1 to TRBJ2-3; weak D call: TRBD2 (5 bases). V was shortened by 3 bases and J by 0 bases, with 10 bases between the two germline ends. Germline assignment: CDR1 DFQATT and CDR2 SNEGSKA (reference sequence). The CDR3 runs 14 residues.

The rearrangement joins TRBV19 to TRBJ2-2; 9 bases align to TRBD2. Germline V gene data show CDR1 as LNHDA and CDR2 as SQIVND (reference sequence). This CDR3 contains 16 residues. Trimming removed 5 bases from V and 0 bases from J; junction bases left unmatched: 4. CDR3 bases: TGTGCCAGTAGTCCTGGACTAGCGTCGAACACCGGGGAGCTGTTTTTT. Protein product: CASSPGLASNTGELFF.

The table lists this clone with a count of one. This chain joins TRBV19 and TRBJ1-1; TRBD1 agrees at 7 bases. This CDR3 is built from 14 residues. Germline V gene data show CDR1 as LNHDA and CDR2 as SQIVND (reference sequence). The ends lost 7 bases at V and 3 bases at J; junction bases unmatched: 8. CDR3 region: CASTRTGGYTEAFF. CDR3 in DNA: TGTGCCAGTACCCGGACAGGCGGGTACACTGAAGCTTTCTTT.

The rearrangement uses TRBV20-1 and TRBJ2-5, with 9 bases lining up with TRBD2. V dropped 3 bases and J dropped 5; count of bases not matched to a gene: 10. CDR1 and CDR2 (germline): DFQATT, SNEGSKA (reference sequence). This CDR3 spans 15 amino acids. The CDR3 spells CSASPSLAGPETQYF. For the CDR3, the DNA is TGCAGTGCTAGTCCGAGCCTAGCGGGGCCGGAGACCCAGTACTTC.